Presented here are 27 T cell receptor beta chains from one specimen sequenced in a study of blood T cell repertoires in COVID-19. Profiled with immunoSEQ multiplex PCR; TCRdb holds only in-frame clones, not every one. Among around 370,000 clones listed, more than 75% were seen once. The sample comprised PBMCs or T cells enriched from blood (not recorded which). The receptors were gathered from a young woman who had recovered from COVID-19.

This chain joins TRBV12-3 or TRBV12-4 and TRBJ1-1, with 7 bases lining up with TRBD1. V lost 7 bases to trimming and J lost 6 bases; unmatched junction nucleotides: 5. The CDR3 length is 12 residues. The CDR3 loop is CASKTDRAEAFF. The CDR3 bases are TGTGCCAGCAAAACCGACAGGGCTGAAGCTTTCTTT.

V usage is TRBV12-5 and J usage is TRBJ2-3; D might be TRBD1 (6 bases). This CDR3 is 12 amino acids long. Trimming pared 6 bases from V and 4 bases from J, leaving 8 bases between. Germline loops: CDR1 LGHNT, CDR2 FRNRAP. CDR3 nucleotide sequence: TGTGCTAGTGGGGACAGTCCAGATACGCAGTATTTT. Its protein product is CASGDSPDTQYF.

The chain couples TRBV6-1 to TRBJ1-6; D uncertain. There are 18 residues in the CDR3. The germline V gene encodes CDR1 MNHNS and CDR2 SASEGT. The germline V and J ends were trimmed by 0 bases and 3 bases, with 15 bases remaining between them. The CDR3 DNA reads as TGTGCCAGCAGTGAAGCGAGAGCGGCGTACCTCTATAATTCACCCCTCCACTTT. Its translation is CASSEARAAYLYNSPLHF.

This chain connects TRBV2 to TRBJ2-7; perhaps TRBD2 as D (6 bases). The V gene lost 7 bases and the J gene lost 3 bases, with 16 bases spanning the gap. CDR3 length: 14 amino acids. CDR1 SNHLY and CDR2 FYNNEI come from the germline V gene. CDR3 DNA sequence: TGTGCCAGCACCCAAGAGGAGGGCCACTACGAGCAGTACTTC. As protein: CASTQEEGHYEQYF.

This rearrangement joins TRBV4-1 to TRBJ2-7; the D gene is possibly TRBD2 (7 bases). Between the trimmed V and J ends, which lost 4 bases and 4 bases, there was a span of 20 bases. Germline values: CDR1 MGHRA, CDR2 YSYEKL. This CDR3 has 16 residues. CDR3 DNA: TGCGCCAGCAGCCCCATGGGGGGCGGGGGACGTTACGAGCAGTACTTC. Its protein is CASSPMGGGGRYEQYF.

The chain recombines TRBV6-6 with TRBJ1-6; 9 positions match TRBD1. V gave up 6 bases and J gave up 7 bases; unmatched junction bases: 28. The CDR3 runs 22 residues. The germline V gene has CDR1 MNHNY and CDR2 SVGAGI (reference sequence). For the CDR3, the DNA is TGTGCCAGCAGCTACGACAGGGGGTCCACCTATAATTCACCCGCGGGGAATTCACCCCTCCACTTT. This gives the protein CASSYDRGSTYNSPAGNSPLHF.

This clone was detected only once. The chain joins TRBV7-3 to TRBJ2-1; 10 nucleotides agree with TRBD2. The length of the CDR3 is 17 residues. Per germline, CDR1 SGHTA and CDR2 FQGTGA. Losses at the gene ends were 3 bases for V and 0 bases for J; bases not matched to a gene: 5. The CDR3 loop reads CASSFPGLASSYNEQFF. CDR3 nucleotides: TGTGCCAGCAGCTTTCCGGGACTAGCGAGCTCCTACAATGAGCAGTTCTTC.

The chain recombines TRBV5-1 with TRBJ1-1; 7 bases are shared with TRBD1. Germline loops: CDR1 SGHRS, CDR2 YFSETQ. The CDR3 contains 14 residues. J lost 4 bases, V lost 0 bases, and 3 bases had no gene match. The CDR3 loop is CASSLGSGGTEAFF. The CDR3 region has the DNA TGCGCCAGCAGCTTGGGCTCAGGGGGCACTGAAGCTTTCTTT.

The J gene is TRBJ1-1, the V gene TRBV7-9; TRBD1 aligns across 8 bases. Germline lookup yields CDR1 SEHNR and CDR2 FQNEAQ (reference sequence). V lost 3 bases, J lost 1 base, and 7 bases stayed unmatched. This CDR3 comprises 16 residues. The CDR3 sequence: CASSFSGTGRNTEAFF. DNA for the CDR3: TGTGCCAGCAGCTTCTCCGGGACAGGACGGAACACTGAAGCTTTCTTT.

The chain couples TRBV30 to TRBJ2-5; D remains unclear. CDR1 and CDR2 from the germline V gene are GTSNPN and SVGIG (reference sequence). Trimming removed 4 bases from V and 5 bases from J, with 8 bases in between. This CDR3 comprises 11 residues. CDR3 sequence (DNA): TGTGCCTGGACCTCCCTGGAGACCCAGTACTTC. Amino acids: CAWTSLETQYF.

This chain connects TRBV28 to TRBJ1-2, with 8 bases matching TRBD1. The CDR3 totals 15 residues. Germline V lookup: CDR1 MDHEN, CDR2 SYDVKM. With 2 bases clipped from V and 4 bases from J, the junction kept 6 bases outside the gene matches. The CDR3 DNA is TGTGCCAGCAGTTTAATGACAGGGGCTACCTATGGCTACACCTTC. Translation gives CASSLMTGATYGYTF.

This clone was seen once. This chain joins TRBV3-1 (or the pseudogene TRBV3-2) and TRBJ2-7, with TRBD1 matching 9 bases. The CDR3 sequence is 15 residues long. J lost 1 base, V lost 4 bases, and 5 bases had no gene match. CDR1 LGHDT and CDR2 YNNKEL come from the germline V gene (reference sequence). CDR3 nucleotides: TGTGCCAGCAGCCTAACAGGGGGCACATCCTACGAGCAGTACTTC. It yields the protein CASSLTGGTSYEQYF.

The sample holds one count of this clone. The chain uses TRBV7-3 and TRBJ2-2, with 13 nucleotides matching TRBD2. The CDR3 length is 16 residues. J gave up 7 bases and V 6 bases, and 8 bases lay outside the gene matches. The germline V gene has CDR1 SGHTA and CDR2 FQGTGA. CDR3 coding DNA: TGTGCCAGCAGGGCCGGACTAGCGGGGGCCGGCGGGGAGCTGTTTTTT. Protein: CASRAGLAGAGGELFF.

The rearrangement uses TRBV14 and TRBJ1-2; D call uncertain. The CDR3 consists of 16 residues. Germline V CDR1 and CDR2: SGHDN, FVKESK. V shed 0 bases and J shed 4 bases, with 15 bases lying between them. CDR3 coding DNA: TGTGCCAGCAGCCAAGAGGGCCACCGACTACTCTATGGCTACACCTTC. This codes for CASSQEGHRLLYGYTF. The full variable domain, in which reference TRBV14 and TRBJ1-2 provide the parts outside the CDR3, is EAGVTQFPSHSVIEKGQTVTLRCDPISGHDNLYWYRRVMGKEIKFLLHFVKESKQDESGMPNNRFLAERTGGTYSTLKVQPAELEDSGVYFCASSQEGHRLLYGYTFGSGTRLTVV.

The J gene is TRBJ1-1, the V gene TRBV6-5; D gene unclear. The germline V gene has CDR1 MNHEY and CDR2 SVGAGI. V shed 6 bases and J shed 5 bases, with 10 bases lying between them. This CDR3 has 12 amino acids. The CDR3 DNA follows: TGTGCCAGCAGCGTTCTTCTAACTGAAGCTTTCTTT. Translating gives CASSVLLTEAFF.

In the case of this clone: Other DNA sequences of this sample code for an identical CDR3. This rearrangement joins TRBV6-5 to TRBJ2-7, with D possibly being TRBD1 (6 bases). V gave up 6 bases and J gave up 4 bases, with 13 bases separating them. The CDR3 sequence is 13 residues long. Germline V gives CDR1 MNHEY, CDR2 SVGAGI. In DNA, the CDR3 is TGTGCCAGCAGCCCCGGGACACCTTACGAGCAGTACTTC. As protein: CASSPGTPYEQYF.

The chain carries TRBV4-1 and TRBJ1-2, with D perhaps matching TRBD1 (5 bases). Germline CDR1 and CDR2: MGHRA and YSYEKL. CDR3 length equals 16 residues. Trimming pared 0 bases from V and 2 bases from J, leaving 13 bases between. The CDR3 reads CASSQEVSGLNYGYTF. CDR3 nucleotides: TGCGCCAGCAGCCAAGAGGTTTCAGGGTTAAACTATGGCTACACCTTC.

This chain connects TRBV29-1 to TRBJ2-2; 9 bases agree with TRBD2. CDR3 length: 17 amino acids. Trimming cost V 2 bases and J 5 bases; bases outside gene matches: 12. CDR1 and CDR2 from the germline V gene are SQVTM and ANQGSEA. The CDR3 here is CSVETSGSDFGTGELFF. CDR3 DNA: TGCAGCGTTGAAACTAGCGGGTCCGATTTCGGAACCGGGGAGCTGTTTTTT.

The V call is TRBV12-5, the J call TRBJ2-3; D perhaps matches TRBD1 (6 bases). The length of the CDR3 is 17 residues. CDR1 LGHNT and CDR2 FRNRAP come from the germline V gene. Trimming left V 2 bases short and J 0 bases short, with 15 bases between. The CDR3 DNA follows: TGTGCTAGTGGTTTGCCCGACAGGATTTGGAGCACAGATACGCAGTATTTT. Translating gives CASGLPDRIWSTDTQYF.

J is TRBJ1-2 and V is TRBV19, with 8 bases aligning to TRBD1. Germline V lookup: CDR1 LNHDA, CDR2 SQIVND (reference sequence). The ends lost 2 bases at V and 3 bases at J; junction bases unmatched: 2. CDR3 length equals 14 residues. The CDR3 region has the DNA TGTGCCAGTAGTATATCACAGGGGGACTATGGCTACACCTTC. It translates to CASSISQGDYGYTF.

The chain employs TRBV6-5 and TRBJ1-3; possible D gene TRBD1, 6 bases. Per the germline V gene, CDR1 is MNHEY and CDR2 is SVGAGI. V was clipped by 6 bases and J by 4 bases, with 16 bases between them. The length of the CDR3 is 15 residues. CDR3 amino acids: CASRDTGITGNTIYF. The CDR3 nucleotides read TGTGCCAGCAGAGATACAGGGATCACCGGAAACACCATATATTTT.

The gene calls are TRBV12-3 or TRBV12-4 and TRBJ1-1; D is unclear. Trimming removed 4 bases from V and 4 bases from J, with 10 bases in between. The CDR3 spans 13 residues. The DNA of the CDR3 is TGTGCCAGCAGTTATCGCCCCGGCACTGAAGCTTTCTTT. It is translated as CASSYRPGTEAFF.

The chain uses TRBV25-1 and TRBJ2-3; D remains ambiguous. Germline V lookup: CDR1 MGHDK, CDR2 SYGVNS. The CDR3 length is 13 residues. Trimming left V 5 bases short and J 0 bases short, with 6 bases between. The CDR3 protein is CASSRLSTDTQYF. CDR3 nucleotide sequence: TGTGCCAGCAGTCGACTGAGCACAGATACGCAGTATTTT.

Details on this clone: The same CDR3 also results from other DNA sequences found in this sample. This chain connects TRBV6-5 to TRBJ1-2; no firm D call. The CDR3 totals 11 residues. The ends were cut back, 5 bases at V and 4 bases at J, with 5 bases in the middle. Germline CDR1 is MNHEY and CDR2 is SVGAGI. This CDR3 is CASSSGYGYTF. DNA of the CDR3: TGTGCCAGCAGTAGCGGCTATGGCTACACCTTC.

The chain couples TRBV7-9 to TRBJ2-1; 9 nucleotides agree with TRBD1. The V gene's germline CDR1 is SEHNR and CDR2 FQNEAQ (reference sequence). V shed 5 bases, J shed 15 bases, and the junction held 8 bases outside the gene matches. CDR3 size: 12 residues. The chain's CDR3 is CASSLPRDRVFF. Here the CDR3 DNA reads TGTGCCAGCAGCCTCCCCCGGGACAGGGTGTTCTTC.

This clone showed up just a few times. This chain connects TRBV19 to TRBJ1-2, with 10 bases identical to TRBD1. Trimming took 5 bases from V and 7 from J; bases not matched to a gene: 10. Germline V gives CDR1 LNHDA, CDR2 SQIVND (reference sequence). This CDR3 has 15 amino acids. For the CDR3, the DNA is TGTGCCAGTAGTGACCCGGGACAGGGGAGAAGTGGCTACACCTTC. Residues: CASSDPGQGRSGYTF.

This chain connects TRBV9 to TRBJ2-3; the match to TRBD2 covers 8 bases. Germline V gene lookup returns CDR1 SGDLS and CDR2 YYNGEE. V lost 1 base and J lost 2; bases outside the gene matches: 6. The CDR3 sequence is 16 residues long. The DNA for the CDR3 is TGTGCCAGCAGCGTACCGGCGGGGGGCTTCACAGATACGCAGTATTTT. Translating it yields CASSVPAGGFTDTQYF.